The rows below give T cell receptor beta chains drawn from one sample of a study of control samples from healthy donors and cancer patients. Sequencing used immunoSEQ multiplex PCR; TCRdb keeps in-frame clones, though not all of them. The sample contains some 140,000 clones, 94% of which appear only once. Sequenced material: blood. All receptors come from a middle-aged man in good health. Each CDR3 is given with its conserved first and last residue. D genes are given only for firm matches. A clone size is listed for some rows: how often the clone was seen (once, few, many), or a class if it is expanded.

clone_size d_call j_call v_call cdr3_aa cdr3_nt
. TRBD2 TRBJ2-2 TRBV6-2/TRBV6-3 CASSFVGGDTGELFF TGTGCCAGCAGTTTCGTCGGGGGGGACACCGGGGAGCTGTTTTTT
. . TRBJ2-7 TRBV10-3 CAISESTGPYEQYF TGTGCCATCAGTGAGTCGACGGGCCCCTACGAGCAGTACTTC
. TRBD1 TRBJ2-7 TRBV15 CATSEDRVYEQYF TGTGCCACCAGCGAGGACAGGGTCTACGAGCAGTACTTC
. . TRBJ1-5 TRBV5-1 CASSPSGGSAQPQHF TGCGCCAGCAGCCCGAGCGGGGGTTCGGCTCAGCCCCAGCATTTT
few TRBD1 TRBJ2-7 TRBV7-8 CASSLRDRYSYEQYF TGTGCCAGCAGCCTCCGGGACAGATACTCCTACGAGCAGTACTTC
. . TRBJ1-5 TRBV11-2 CASSLGDRSNQPQHF TGCGCCAGCAGCTTGGGAGACAGGTCCAATCAGCCCCAGCATTTT
. . TRBJ1-2 TRBV21-1 CASSKVPTNYGYTF TGTGCCAGCAGCAAAGTGCCCACTAACTATGGCTACACCTTC
. . TRBJ2-4 TRBV28 CASSFGLAKNIQYF TGTGCCAGCAGTTTCGGACTAGCCAAAAACATTCAGTACTTC
. . TRBJ2-3 TRBV11-2 CASSPLDSTDTQYF TGTGCCAGCAGCCCACTCGACAGCACAGATACGCAGTATTTT
. . TRBJ1-1 TRBV19 CASSTSGVMNTEAFF TGTGCCAGTAGTACCTCAGGGGTGATGAACACTGAAGCTTTCTTT
. . TRBJ1-2 TRBV6-6 CASSYIQGRDGYTF TGTGCCAGCAGTTACATCCAGGGGAGGGATGGCTACACCTTC
. . TRBJ1-5 TRBV27 CASSLGWSSGQPQHF TGTGCCAGCAGCCTGGGGTGGAGTTCGGGACAGCCCCAGCATTTT
. . TRBJ1-1 TRBV24-1 CATSDSGLNTEAFF TGTGCCACCAGTGATTCGGGACTGAACACTGAAGCTTTCTTT
. . TRBJ2-7 TRBV29-1 CSVLGSSYEQYF TGCAGCGTCTTGGGCAGCTCCTACGAGCAGTACTTC
. . TRBJ1-2 TRBV28 CASSFLDNNYGYTF TGTGCCAGCAGTTTCCTAGATAATAACTATGGCTACACCTTC
. . TRBJ1-1 TRBV9 CASSVGSLQTMNTEAFF TGTGCCAGCAGCGTAGGGTCCCTACAGACCATGAACACTGAAGCTTTCTTT
. . TRBJ1-6 TRBV4-3 CASSQDSRALYNSPLHF TGCGCCAGCAGCCAAGATTCACGGGCACTCTATAATTCACCCCTCCACTTT
. . TRBJ1-2 TRBV6-5 CASSPGGYGYTF TGTGCCAGCAGTCCCGGGGGCTATGGCTACACCTTC
. . TRBJ1-1 TRBV11-2 CASSLGQGTEAFF TGTGCCAGCAGCTTAGGACAAGGAACTGAAGCTTTCTTT
. TRBD2 TRBJ2-5 TRBV6-2/TRBV6-3 CASSPSGEHTQYF TGTGCCAGCAGCCCTAGCGGGGAACATACCCAGTACTTC
. . TRBJ2-7 TRBV29-1 CSVGNNAEQYF TGCAGCGTCGGTAACAATGCCGAGCAGTACTTC
. . TRBJ2-5 TRBV7-9 CASSARNQETQYF TGTGCCAGCAGCGCGAGAAACCAAGAGACCCAGTACTTC
once . TRBJ1-5 TRBV7-2 CASSLNLGGGQPQHF TGTGCCAGCAGCTTAAATTTAGGGGGGGGGCAGCCCCAGCATTTT
once . TRBJ1-1 TRBV6-6 CASSYGRLNTEAFF TGTGCCAGCAGTTATGGCAGATTGAACACTGAAGCTTTCTTT
. . TRBJ1-1 TRBV5-5 CASSHGGAPTEAFF TGTGCCAGCAGCCATGGAGGGGCCCCAACTGAAGCTTTCTTT
. TRBD2 TRBJ2-3 TRBV4-1 CASSHFSGTSGNNTQYF TGCGCCAGCAGCCACTTCTCCGGGACTAGCGGGAACAATACGCAGTATTTT
. TRBD2 TRBJ2-1 TRBV4-1 CASSQDLGLAGGWNEQFF TGCGCCAGCAGCCAAGATTTAGGACTAGCGGGGGGGTGGAATGAGCAGTTCTTC
. TRBD1 TRBJ1-5 TRBV28 CASRQTGPGNQPQHF TGTGCCAGCAGACAGACAGGGCCGGGCAATCAGCCCCAGCATTTT